The rows below give T cell receptor beta chains drawn from one sample of a study of radiotherapy plus CTLA-4 blockade in lung cancer. Sequencing was performed with immunoSEQ multiplex PCR; in TCRdb, only in-frame clones are kept and a portion is missing. The table records roughly 75,000 clones, around 76% of them present only once. The specimen comprised peripheral blood, sampled from a patient treated with radiotherapy plus ipilimumab. These receptors were obtained from a human donor with non-small cell lung cancer whose response to radiotherapy plus ipilimumab could not be evaluated. Some clones in this sample may be carry-over from other donors' samples. Both conserved end residues are part of each CDR3. The D gene is left open where the match is weak. Rows give clone size only sometimes, using once, few, many, or a class for an expanded clone.

d_call	v_call	clone_size	j_call	cdr3_nt	cdr3_aa
-	TRBV11-2	-	TRBJ2-7	TGTGCCAGCAGCCCCCCGACGGGGTGGAACGAGCAGTACTTC	CASSPPTGWNEQYF
TRBD1	TRBV5-6	-	TRBJ2-2	TGTGCCAGCAGCTGGACAGGGGGCGACACCGGGGAGCTGTTTTTT	CASSWTGGDTGELFF
-	TRBV6-1	-	TRBJ1-3	TGTGCCAGCAGTGAAGCAAGCACCTATGGAAACACCATATATTTT	CASSEASTYGNTIYF
-	TRBV5-1	-	TRBJ2-3	TGCGCCAGCAGCTTGGGACAGATCTCTAGCACAGATACGCAGTATTTT	CASSLGQISSTDTQYF
-	TRBV6-5	medium-sized	TRBJ1-4	TGTGCCAGCAGTTACTCGGACAGCCGTAATGAAAAACTGTTTTTT	CASSYSDSRNEKLFF
-	TRBV5-6	few	TRBJ2-1	TGTGCCAGCAGTCCCCTCGACGGGTCGTACAATGAGCAGTTCTTC	CASSPLDGSYNEQFF
TRBD1	TRBV5-6	-	TRBJ2-2	TGTGCCAGCAGCTGGGGACAGGCCACCGGGGAGCTGTTTTTT	CASSWGQATGELFF
TRBD1	TRBV7-2	few	TRBJ2-7	TGTGCCAGCAGCTTAGACAGGGGCTCCTACGAGCAGTACTTC	CASSLDRGSYEQYF
-	TRBV6-5	-	TRBJ1-2	TGTGCCACCTTTGACAACCCGAGCTACACCTTC	CATFDNPSYTF
TRBD1	TRBV11-1	-	TRBJ2-5	TGTGCCAGCACCCTTAGGATGGGGACAGGGTTAGAGACCCAGTACTTC	CASTLRMGTGLETQYF
-	TRBV4-2	few	TRBJ2-3	TGTGCCAGCAGCCAAGCGTCTAGCGGCACAGATACGCAGTATTTT	CASSQASSGTDTQYF
TRBD1	TRBV10-3	-	TRBJ2-7	TGTGCCATCAAAGAGGACAGGGGATCTTTCTACGAGCAGTACTTC	CAIKEDRGSFYEQYF
-	TRBV7-9	-	TRBJ1-6	TGTGCCAGCAGCCCGGTCCAGGGGTGGGATTCACCCCTCCACTTT	CASSPVQGWDSPLHF
TRBD1	TRBV7-9	once	TRBJ2-5	TGTGCCAGCTACGGGACAGGGGGCGGAGAGACCCAGTACTTC	CASYGTGGGETQYF
-	TRBV2	-	TRBJ1-1	TGTGCCAGCAGTGATTCCGGGAACACTGAAGCTTTCTTT	CASSDSGNTEAFF
TRBD1	TRBV6-6	-	TRBJ1-2	TGTGCCAGCAGTGCCGATTGGACAGGCGACGGCTACACCTTC	CASSADWTGDGYTF
-	TRBV29-1	-	TRBJ1-2	TGCAGCGTTGAACGGGACTATGGCTACACCTTC	CSVERDYGYTF
TRBD1	TRBV7-2	once	TRBJ2-1	TGTGCCAGCAGTCCCGACAGGGGCGCCTACAATGAGCAGTTCTTC	CASSPDRGAYNEQFF
-	TRBV7-9	-	TRBJ2-7	TGTGCCAGCAGCTCTACTACCTACGAGCAGTACTTC	CASSSTTYEQYF
-	TRBV6-6	-	TRBJ1-2	TGTGCCAGCAGTTACGCAGCTAACTATGGCTACACCTTC	CASSYAANYGYTF
-	TRBV4-3	-	TRBJ1-2	TGCGCCAGCAGCCAGGCGACACAGGGCAGTGGCTACACCTTC	CASSQATQGSGYTF
-	TRBV7-9	-	TRBJ2-1	TGTGCCAGCAGCGTAGGGCTGCCCAATGAGCAGTTCTTC	CASSVGLPNEQFF
-	TRBV5-1	-	TRBJ2-1	TGCGCCAGCAGCCGCTCTGGGGGGGGCTTCTACAATGAGCAGTTCTTC	CASSRSGGGFYNEQFF
-	TRBV19	-	TRBJ2-7	TGTGCCAGTAGCGCGGCATGGGGCGGAATTGCCGACGAGCAGTACTTC	CASSAAWGGIADEQYF
-	TRBV5-1	-	TRBJ1-6	TGCGCCAGCAGCCATCCACAGGGCCATTCACCCCTCCACTTT	CASSHPQGHSPLHF